This T cell receptor beta chain was sequenced during a study of blood T cell repertoires in COVID-19. On the study more broadly: T cells, B-cell-depleted T cells, or PBMCs provided the cDNA or gDNA that served as material.

The ends were cut back, 1 base at V and 5 bases at J, with 9 bases in the middle. This CDR3 contains 14 residues. Per the germline V gene, CDR1 is LGHDT and CDR2 is YNNKEL (reference sequence). The protocol was immunoSEQ multiplex PCR, while the TCRdb copy is restricted to in-frame clones and leaves out a portion. The sample gives approximately 230,000 clones, approximately 88% of which show up once; about 6.7% is in the top ten. The clonotype was recovered from a woman in her 30s with COVID-19, enrolled during active disease. V and J are TRBV3-1 (or the pseudogene TRBV3-2) and TRBJ1-3, with D possibly being TRBD1 (5 bases). The sequencing sample was made of peripheral blood. CDR3 region: CASSQGGVRNTIYF. Written as DNA, the CDR3 is TGTGCCAGCAGCCAAGGGGGGGTTAGAAACACCATATATTTT.